This T cell receptor (beta chain) stems from a study of human T cells and chemical hapten exposure (dated by TCRdb to 2020 to 2023). For the wider study: For sensitization, 2% DPC in acetone was applied to a roughly 2 cm by roughly 2 cm area of upper inner arm skin. This study followed changes in the peripheral blood TCR repertoire in vivo during primary and secondary sensitization of alopecia patients to the hapten diphenylcyclopropenone (DPC). The mostly female patient cohort included alopecia areata with under or over 50% scalp involvement, alopecia totalis and alopecia universalis. Patient blood was sampled pre-sensitization (week 0) and at 2, 6 and about 24 weeks after DPC sensitization. Patch tests used Finn chambers with 0.01% DPC on the upper back, scored after 6 days by International Contact Dermatitis Research Group standards. Under 30 alopecia patients gave blood for TCR sequencing at one to four time points (pre-sensitization, 2, 6 and 24 weeks). Libraries were combined into a pool for sequencing, and differences in TCR yield between samples came mainly from small differences in library volumes within the pool. Weekly therapeutic DPC doses were additionally applied to the scalp of patients throughout the roughly 25-week study period.

Receptor libraries were prepared by RACE. TCRdb shows the sequencer as NextSeq 500. Library preparation attached unique molecular identifiers to individual cDNA molecules for quantitative, reproducible TCR counting. From each blood RNA sample, both TCR alpha and TCR beta chains were sequenced. Under the source paper's analysis protocol: A median of around 100,000 TCRs per sample was observed, with a range of about 20,000 to 690,600. The Decombinator software suite was used to annotate the V, J and CDR3 of the TCR reads. To make PS versus PT1 abundance plots, every sample was subsampled to the same number of TCRs (28,000). TCRs were defined as expanded if absent before sensitization and observed at least eight times at the 2-week time point. TCRdb reran the public reads through fastp at Q25 and MiXCR, keeping productive beta chains. Every distinct CDR3 protein forms one entry, paired with its most common genes and DNA. Clone size and V and J calls follow TCRdb, not the original study. The sample profile shows 380,000 or so distinct CDR3 sequences; around 4.8% of them were found once. The top ten constitute about 2.2% of the sample.

Study-wide conclusions, independent of this receptor: After repeated subsampling, the strength of the expansion versus patch-test correlation and the threshold at which it became significant changed. Because every patient had alopecia, a presumed autoimmune disease, the patients' immune response might differ from that of healthy individuals. Significantly more large CDR3 similarity clusters were formed by expanded TCRs than by pre-sensitization or healthy control sets, consistent with antigen-driven responses. DPC sensitization did not change how many TCRs were above 1 in 1000 frequency, and no evidence was found of alterations in global repertoire structure. Patch test score correlated positively with the number of PT1 expanded TCRs, reaching significance at thresholds 8, 16 and 32 but not at 4.

This clonotype appeared many times. Its antigen is unknown. Base qualities are not provided; no much larger clone lies one nucleotide away. The time point label corresponds to: patch test 1, 2 weeks after DPC sensitization. This sample's treatment or condition label indicates: therapeutic diphenylcyclopropenone sensitization with weekly scalp DPC. Blood at each patch-test visit was drawn before the patch test was applied. Eligible patients were aged 18 to 70, diagnosed with alopecia, deemed suitable for DPC therapy, and excluded if pregnant. Unfractionated whole blood was collected in Tempus Blood RNA tubes, and total RNA was extracted from that blood. Including the terminal cysteine and phenylalanine, the CDR3 comprises 16 residues. CDR3 DNA only is kept here, 48 bases in frame from base 1. At the junction V is shortened by 1 base and J by 7 bases, with 16 bases in between. From the germline V gene, CDR1 is KGHSH and CDR2 is LQKENI.

This receptor was identified in a woman aged 45-59 years with alopecia areata. Some clones in this sample may be carry-over from other donors' samples. The sample in question was whole blood, obtained in connection with sensitization to the hapten diphenylcyclopropenone (DPC). Recombination connected TRBV18 to TRBJ1-4; the D gene cannot be resolved reliably. The bases read TGTGCCAGCTCACCACTCGGCAGGCGGATGATTGAAAAACTGTTTTTT. It is translated as CASSPLGRRMIEKLFF.